The 5 T cell receptor beta chains listed next were all sequenced from one sample in a study of T cells after yellow fever vaccination. TCRdb processed the 5' RACE reads anew with MiXCR; each CDR3 protein has one entry. Found here are about 63,000 distinct CDR3 sequences, about 7% of them singletons; the top ten hold just over 35%. Material: CD8+ T cells sorted from PBMCs, obtained 15 days after the yellow fever booster vaccination. Receptors were obtained from a man between 25 and 39 years old who received the YFV17D yellow fever vaccine.

There are many counts of this clonotype. The CDR3: CASSLLGYYNEQFF. The CDR3 bases are TGTGCCAGCAGTTTATTGGGGTATTACAATGAGCAGTTCTTC. The rearrangement joins TRBV28 to TRBJ2-1; D call uncertain. Between the trimmed V and J ends, which lost 1 base and 4 bases, there was a span of 8 bases. Germline CDR1 and CDR2: MDHEN and SYDVKM. CDR3 length: 14 amino acids.

The table lists this clonotype with many counts. The gene calls are TRBV30 and TRBJ2-1, with D tentatively TRBD1 or TRBD2 (5 bases each). This CDR3 is 12 amino acids long. Trimming left V 0 bases short and J 8 bases short, with 8 bases between. Germline loops: CDR1 GTSNPN, CDR2 SVGIG (reference sequence). CDR3 loop: CAWSVRDDEQFF. Here the CDR3 DNA reads TGTGCCTGGAGTGTTAGGGACGATGAGCAGTTCTTC.

The chain combines TRBV20-1 with TRBJ2-7, with D perhaps assigned TRBD1 or TRBD2 (5 bases each). The germline CDR1 and CDR2 sequences are DFQATT and SNEGSKA (reference sequence). Trimming cost V 1 base and J 6 bases, with 16 bases left between them. CDR3 length: 14 amino acids. CDR3 in amino acids: CSARGGSGPVEQYF. CDR3 in DNA: TGCAGTGCTAGAGGGGGGTCAGGACCTGTCGAGCAGTACTTC.

At least ten counts were recorded for this clonotype. This sequence joins TRBV4-2 and TRBJ2-5; unclear D gene. Germline V gives CDR1 LGHNA, CDR2 YNFKEQ. Trimming pared 3 bases from V and 5 bases from J, leaving 13 bases between. The length of the CDR3 is 14 residues. CDR3 protein: CASSHIGPRETQYF. CDR3 nucleotide sequence: TGTGCCAGCAGCCATATAGGGCCCAGGGAGACCCAGTACTTC.

By sample share, this clonotype is medium-sized. This rearrangement joins TRBV6-6 to TRBJ1-6, with 11 bases matching TRBD1. The CDR3 sequence is 15 residues long. Germline V gives CDR1 MNHNY, CDR2 SVGAGI (reference sequence). J gave up 6 bases and V 7 bases, and 5 bases lay outside the gene matches. The CDR3 DNA sequence: TGTGCCAGCAATACCGGGACAGGGGGTAATTCACCCCTCCACTTT. It specifies CASNTGTGGNSPLHF.